This T cell receptor (beta chain) was recovered during a study of shared clonotypes between healthy human individuals. Overall study: Researchers drew samples from a couple of women and a few men aged 18 to 49.

The V and J ends lost 5 bases and 3 bases respectively, with 16 bases between them. Per germline, CDR1 SGHAT and CDR2 FQNNGV. The CDR3 totals 16 residues. Libraries were prepared by immunoSEQ multiplex PCR; TCRdb keeps only in-frame clonotypes and omits some of them. Of approximately 1,500,000 clones detected, around 95% appear once; the ten largest clones hold 0.95% to 1.5%. Study-wide points: The study found lower generation probabilities in non-shared clonotypes than in those shared by all four donors.

A remark on this clone: Its antigen is as yet unknown.

The sequenced material came from naive CD4+ T cells sorted from blood. Subset reported: CD45RA+ positively selected. This sequence was found in a man aged 30 to 45 in good health. The chain couples TRBV11-2 to TRBJ2-2; perhaps TRBD2 as D (5 bases). Written as DNA, the CDR3 is TGTGCCAGCAGCCCATGGGTTGCGAGGGACACCGGGGAGCTGTTTTTT. This encodes CASSPWVARDTGELFF.